This T cell receptor beta chain emerged from a study of blood T cell repertoires in COVID-19. Study-level information: PBMCs, B-cell-depleted T cells, or T cells provided the cDNA or gDNA that made up the material.

The germline gives CDR1 LGHDT, CDR2 YNNKEL (reference sequence). The CDR3 runs 14 residues. V was shortened by 1 base and J by 5 bases, with 10 bases between the two germline ends. Recovery among Cohort 3 donors was established by two negative PCRs, clearance, or symptom resolution. Using immunoSEQ multiplex PCR, the repertoire was profiled, and TCRdb retains in-frame clones only, with some absent. The table lists under 350,000 clones, approximately 86% of them singletons. The sequenced sample was PBMCs or T cells enriched from blood (not recorded which). The TCR sequence derives from a woman aged 18-29 years who had recovered from COVID-19. This chain connects TRBV3-1 (or the pseudogene TRBV3-2) to TRBJ2-3, with D hard to call. DNA for the CDR3: TGTGCCAGCAGCCAAGGGGCCGCCCTAGATACGCAGTATTTT. Translation: CASSQGAALDTQYF.